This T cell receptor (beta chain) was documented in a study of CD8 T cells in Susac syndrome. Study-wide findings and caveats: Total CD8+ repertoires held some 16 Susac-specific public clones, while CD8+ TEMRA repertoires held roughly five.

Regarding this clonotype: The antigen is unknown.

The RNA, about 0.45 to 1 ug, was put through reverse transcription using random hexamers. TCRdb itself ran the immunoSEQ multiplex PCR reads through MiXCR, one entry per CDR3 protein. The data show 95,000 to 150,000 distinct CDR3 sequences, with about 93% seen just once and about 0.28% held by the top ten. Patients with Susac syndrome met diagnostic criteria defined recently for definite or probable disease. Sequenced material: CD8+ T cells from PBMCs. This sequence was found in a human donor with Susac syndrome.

The chain's CDR3 is CASSQSTNTGQGRETQYF. The CDR3 nucleotides read TGCGCCAGCAGCCAGTCAACAAATACGGGACAAGGTAGAGAGACCCAGTACTTC. This sequence joins TRBV4-1 and TRBJ2-5; possible D gene TRBD1, 6 bases. Trimming took off 3 bases at V and 4 bases at J, with 24 bases between the two ends. CDR1 and CDR2 (germline): MGHRA, YSYEKL. The CDR3 is 18 amino acids.